This T cell receptor (beta chain) was identified during a study of T cells after yellow fever vaccination (dated by TCRdb to about 2019). With regard to the full study: The SMART-Seq v4 Ultra Low Input RNA kit was used to prepare libraries from fractions with low cell numbers. To follow T-cell clones before and after primary and booster YFV17D yellow fever vaccination, bulk TCR alpha and beta repertoires were sequenced over time. Two healthy male donors made up the cohort, one aged 18 to 29 years and the other aged 30 to 40 years. Blood was collected at multiple timepoints before and after primary and secondary immunization, and bulk PBMC replicates and cell subsets were isolated. Study-level results and caveats: A small fraction of clonotypes showed up in both the CD4 and CD8 compartments, probably as a result of convergent recombination. Most clones expanded after primary vaccination were re-detected after the booster (almost 98% of CD4 and roughly 85% of CD8), suggesting broad memory maintenance. Compared with the primary T-cell response, the secondary T-cell response was faster but weaker, reaching its peak on day 5 rather than on day 15. Because only a couple of donors were included in the study, the extent to which the findings can be generalized is limited. FACS-sorted repertoires could contain abundant contaminating clonotypes from the bulk population, so computational filtering was required.

The treatment or condition label for this specimen denotes: live attenuated yellow fever vaccine strain. Two biological replicates of bulk PBMCs were collected at each blood-draw timepoint. A standard Ficoll-Paque protocol was used to isolate PBMCs from peripheral blood. TriZol was used to extract RNA from bulk PBMCs, from CD4 and CD8 fractions, and from dextramer-positive and dextramer-negative fractions. With respect to this clonotype: This clone's antigen is unknown. Base quality data are lacking; no much larger clone is found one base away.

From the germline V gene, CDR1 is MNHEY and CDR2 is SVGEGT. The CDR3 measures 13 amino acids from cysteine to phenylalanine. Here the CDR3 DNA is all that survives: 39 bases in frame from base 1. Deletion took 4 bases off V and 8 bases off J, with a span of 13 bases between the germline ends. TCR cDNA was synthesized by 5'RACE template switching, through which a universal primer site and unique molecular identifiers were introduced. cDNA synthesis was primed from both the TCR alpha and TCR beta constant segments. Library amplification used two PCR steps, and the second PCR step added sample barcodes and sequencing adapters. Sequencing of libraries was done on Illumina HiSeq 2500 (2x100 bp) or NovaSeq (2x150 bp). Processing in the source paper ran as follows. MIGEC was used to demultiplex reads and collapse the reads into UMI consensus sequences, and MiXCR was used for V(D)J alignment. Using edgeR on replicate PBMC samples, clonotypes were called vaccine-responding if FDR was below 0.01 and the log2 fold change was above 5 up to day 15. CD4 or CD8 identity was assigned to each bulk clonotype according to whether the clonotype was present at higher abundance in the sequenced CD4 repertoire or the sequenced CD8 repertoire. Starting from the raw public reads, TCRdb applied fastp trimming at Q25, assembled clones with MiXCR and retained in-frame beta chains. Rows are unified per CDR3 protein, each entry keeping the most common DNA and genes. These V and J calls originate from TCRdb's pipeline instead of the authors' own analysis. The sample profile shows 300,000 to 450,000 distinct CDR3 sequences; roughly 6.2% of them were found once. Approximately 15% of the sample lies in the top ten.

The V gene is TRBV6-2 or TRBV6-3 and the J gene is TRBJ2-3; no D segment can be confidently identified. Specimen: PBMCs, collected 5 days after the yellow fever booster vaccination. The clonotype was recovered from a man aged 25 to 40 who received the YFV17D yellow fever vaccine. The bases are TGTGCCAGCAGTTTCACCGCGCCTCCTACGCAGTATTTT. Its translation is CASSFTAPPTQYF.